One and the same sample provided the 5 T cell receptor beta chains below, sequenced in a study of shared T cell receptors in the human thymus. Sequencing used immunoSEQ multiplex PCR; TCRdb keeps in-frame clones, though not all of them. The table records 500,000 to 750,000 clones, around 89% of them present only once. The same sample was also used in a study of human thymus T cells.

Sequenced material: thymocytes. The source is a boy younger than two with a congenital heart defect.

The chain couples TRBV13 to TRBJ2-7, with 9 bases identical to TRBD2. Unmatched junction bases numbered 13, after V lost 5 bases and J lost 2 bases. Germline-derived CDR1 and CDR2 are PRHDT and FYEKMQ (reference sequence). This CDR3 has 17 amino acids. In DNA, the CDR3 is TGTGCCAGCAGCCCTCGCACGCTAGCGGGAATTGCCTACGAGCAGTACTTC. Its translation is CASSPRTLAGIAYEQYF.

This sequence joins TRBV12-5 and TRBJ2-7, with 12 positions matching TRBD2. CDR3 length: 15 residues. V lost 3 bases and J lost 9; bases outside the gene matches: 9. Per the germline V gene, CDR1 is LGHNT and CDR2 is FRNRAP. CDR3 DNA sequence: TGTGCTAGTGGTTTAGCTAGCGGGAGGGCCGGATGGCAGTACTTC. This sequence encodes CASGLASGRAGWQYF.

Written as DNA, the CDR3 is TGTGCCAGCAGTTACTGGACAGGGTACCAAGAGACCCAGTACTTC. The encoded protein is CASSYWTGYQETQYF. The chain couples TRBV6-5 to TRBJ2-5; TRBD1 aligns across 8 bases. Per germline, CDR1 MNHEY and CDR2 SVGAGI. The CDR3 totals 15 residues. The ends lost 1 base at V and 0 bases at J; junction bases unmatched: 1.

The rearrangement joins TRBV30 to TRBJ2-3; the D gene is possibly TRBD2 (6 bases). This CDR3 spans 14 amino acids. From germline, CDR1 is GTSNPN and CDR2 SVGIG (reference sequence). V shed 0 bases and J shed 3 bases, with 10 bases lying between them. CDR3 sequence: CAWSVHGSTDTQYF. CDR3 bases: TGTGCCTGGAGTGTACACGGGAGTACAGATACGCAGTATTTT.

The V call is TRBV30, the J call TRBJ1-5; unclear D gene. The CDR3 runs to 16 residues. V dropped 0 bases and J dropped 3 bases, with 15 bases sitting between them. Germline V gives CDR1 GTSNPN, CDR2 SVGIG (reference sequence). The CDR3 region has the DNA TGTGCCTGGAGTGTACGAGAGCCGGGTGTCAATCAGCCCCAGCATTTT. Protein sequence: CAWSVREPGVNQPQHF.